The rows below give T cell receptor beta chains drawn from one sample of a study of blood T cell repertoires in COVID-19. Assay: immunoSEQ multiplex PCR; the TCRdb copy retains only in-frame clones and omits some. The sample carries about 200,000 clones, about 86% recorded once. Material for sequencing was peripheral blood. The receptor set was obtained from a woman in her 70s with acute or convalescent COVID-19. Each CDR3 is given with its conserved first and last residue. D genes are given only for firm matches. Some rows have no size entry. The others give once, few or many, or a class for an expanded clone.

j_gene: TRBJ2-2; d_gene: NA; abundance: NA; v_gene: TRBV7-9; CDR3aa: CASSLSGTGELFF; CDR3nt: TGTGCCAGCAGCTTATCGGGAACCGGGGAGCTGTTTTTT
j_gene: TRBJ2-2; d_gene: TRBD2; abundance: NA; v_gene: TRBV6-5; CDR3aa: CASSSIAGTNTGELFF; CDR3nt: TGTGCCAGCAGTTCGATAGCGGGAACGAACACCGGGGAGCTGTTTTTT
j_gene: TRBJ2-7; d_gene: NA; abundance: NA; v_gene: TRBV28; CDR3aa: CASSPRSKGRNEQYF; CDR3nt: TGTGCCAGCAGCCCCCGATCGAAGGGGCGGAACGAGCAGTACTTC
j_gene: TRBJ2-1; d_gene: NA; abundance: NA; v_gene: TRBV12-3/TRBV12-4; CDR3aa: CASNRYNEQFF; CDR3nt: TGTGCCAGCAACAGGTACAATGAGCAGTTCTTC
j_gene: TRBJ2-1; d_gene: NA; abundance: NA; v_gene: TRBV13; CDR3aa: CASSLGEYEQFF; CDR3nt: TGTGCCAGCAGCTTAGGGGAGTATGAGCAGTTCTTC
j_gene: TRBJ1-4; d_gene: TRBD1; abundance: NA; v_gene: TRBV6-6; CDR3aa: CASSYGTGVGKKLFF; CDR3nt: TGTGCCAGCAGTTACGGTACAGGGGTGGGGAAAAAACTGTTTTTT
j_gene: TRBJ2-1; d_gene: TRBD2; abundance: NA; v_gene: TRBV19; CDR3aa: CASSILWGGENEQFF; CDR3nt: TGTGCCAGTAGTATTCTCTGGGGGGGGGAAAATGAGCAGTTCTTC
j_gene: TRBJ2-2; d_gene: TRBD2; abundance: once; v_gene: TRBV4-3; CDR3aa: CASSQGTSGSTGELFF; CDR3nt: TGCGCCAGCAGCCAGGGGACTAGCGGGAGTACCGGGGAGCTGTTTTTT
j_gene: TRBJ2-5; d_gene: TRBD1; abundance: NA; v_gene: TRBV27; CDR3aa: CASSLGTGVKTQYF; CDR3nt: TGTGCCAGCAGTTTGGGGACAGGGGTCAAGACCCAGTACTTC
j_gene: TRBJ2-4; d_gene: TRBD2; abundance: NA; v_gene: TRBV7-2; CDR3aa: CASSSSGGSLLAKNIQYF; CDR3nt: TGTGCCAGCAGCTCCAGCGGGGGATCATTACTAGCCAAAAACATTCAGTACTTC
j_gene: TRBJ1-2; d_gene: TRBD1; abundance: NA; v_gene: TRBV6-5; CDR3aa: CATRLGQGAYGYTF; CDR3nt: TGTGCCACGCGTTTGGGACAGGGGGCGTATGGCTACACCTTC
j_gene: TRBJ2-3; d_gene: TRBD2; abundance: NA; v_gene: TRBV7-2; CDR3aa: CASSFSGTKDTQYF; CDR3nt: TGTGCCAGCAGCTTTTCCGGGACTAAGGATACGCAGTATTTT
j_gene: TRBJ1-2; d_gene: TRBD1; abundance: NA; v_gene: TRBV5-1; CDR3aa: CASSFLPGQAISNYGYTF; CDR3nt: TGCGCCAGCAGCTTCTTACCGGGACAGGCAATTTCTAACTATGGCTACACCTTC
j_gene: TRBJ2-7; d_gene: NA; abundance: few; v_gene: TRBV2; CDR3aa: CASSLGGMSYEQYF; CDR3nt: TGTGCCAGCAGTCTCGGCGGGATGTCCTACGAGCAGTACTTC
j_gene: TRBJ1-5; d_gene: NA; abundance: NA; v_gene: TRBV28; CDR3aa: CASSLRGRSNQPQHF; CDR3nt: TGTGCCAGCAGTTTAAGGGGCCGTAGCAATCAGCCCCAGCATTTT
j_gene: TRBJ1-1; d_gene: TRBD1; abundance: once; v_gene: TRBV7-2; CDR3aa: CASRPGQGANTEAFF; CDR3nt: TGTGCCAGCAGACCGGGACAGGGGGCGAACACTGAAGCTTTCTTT
j_gene: TRBJ1-2; d_gene: TRBD1; abundance: NA; v_gene: TRBV5-4; CDR3aa: CASSFTAGTAYGYTF; CDR3nt: TGTGCCAGCAGCTTTACTGCCGGGACAGCCTATGGCTACACCTTC
j_gene: TRBJ1-1; d_gene: NA; abundance: NA; v_gene: TRBV19; CDR3aa: CASSIYQGKNTEAFF; CDR3nt: TGTGCCAGTAGTATATACCAGGGCAAGAACACTGAAGCTTTCTTT
j_gene: TRBJ2-2; d_gene: NA; abundance: NA; v_gene: TRBV3-1/TRBV3-2; CDR3aa: CASSQASAGELFF; CDR3nt: TGTGCCAGCAGCCAGGCCAGTGCCGGGGAGCTGTTTTTT
j_gene: TRBJ2-7; d_gene: TRBD1; abundance: NA; v_gene: TRBV27; CDR3aa: CASSFFTGGGAYEQYF; CDR3nt: TGTGCCAGCAGTTTCTTCACAGGGGGCGGCGCCTACGAGCAGTACTTC
j_gene: TRBJ2-3; d_gene: TRBD1; abundance: NA; v_gene: TRBV27; CDR3aa: CASRTGSDTQYF; CDR3nt: TGTGCCAGCAGGACAGGGTCAGATACGCAGTATTTT
j_gene: TRBJ1-4; d_gene: TRBD1; abundance: once; v_gene: TRBV9; CDR3aa: CASSVSGTGGEKLFF; CDR3nt: TGTGCCAGCAGCGTGTCCGGGACAGGGGGTGAAAAACTGTTTTTT
j_gene: TRBJ1-1; d_gene: NA; abundance: NA; v_gene: TRBV5-1; CDR3aa: CASSLYSGGTEAFF; CDR3nt: TGCGCCAGCAGCTTATACAGCGGAGGTACTGAAGCTTTCTTT
j_gene: TRBJ2-6; d_gene: NA; abundance: NA; v_gene: TRBV5-4; CDR3aa: CASSLKGGPGVLTF; CDR3nt: TGTGCCAGCAGCTTGAAGGGTGGGCCGGGAGTCCTGACTTTC
j_gene: TRBJ2-7; d_gene: TRBD2; abundance: many; v_gene: TRBV5-1; CDR3aa: CASSLTSGGAYEQYF; CDR3nt: TGCGCCAGCAGTTTGACTAGCGGGGGGGCCTACGAGCAGTACTTC
j_gene: TRBJ1-2; d_gene: TRBD1; abundance: NA; v_gene: TRBV7-9; CDR3aa: CASSRDRAGGYTF; CDR3nt: TGTGCCAGCAGCCGAGACAGGGCGGGTGGCTACACCTTC
j_gene: TRBJ1-4; d_gene: NA; abundance: once; v_gene: TRBV6-5; CDR3aa: CASSYRTFGGLEKLFF; CDR3nt: TGTGCCAGCAGTTACAGAACCTTCGGGGGTTTGGAAAAACTGTTTTTT
j_gene: TRBJ2-1; d_gene: NA; abundance: NA; v_gene: TRBV7-9; CDR3aa: CASSLLSHRGIEQFF; CDR3nt: TGTGCCAGCAGCTTACTGTCACATAGGGGTATTGAGCAGTTCTTC
j_gene: TRBJ2-3; d_gene: TRBD2; abundance: NA; v_gene: TRBV6-2/TRBV6-3; CDR3aa: CASSQQGLAGTDTQYF; CDR3nt: TGTGCCAGCAGCCAACAGGGACTAGCGGGAACAGATACGCAGTATTTT
j_gene: TRBJ1-1; d_gene: NA; abundance: NA; v_gene: TRBV6-5; CDR3aa: CASIMDSNTEAFF; CDR3nt: TGTGCCAGCATCATGGACAGTAACACTGAAGCTTTCTTT
j_gene: TRBJ1-5; d_gene: NA; abundance: NA; v_gene: TRBV12-5; CDR3aa: CASGFTRQDNQPQHF; CDR3nt: TGTGCTAGTGGTTTCACCCGACAGGACAATCAGCCCCAGCATTTT
j_gene: TRBJ1-4; d_gene: NA; abundance: NA; v_gene: TRBV11-3; CDR3aa: CASSPSGTPNEKLFF; CDR3nt: TGTGCCAGCAGCCCGTCCGGGACACCTAATGAAAAACTGTTTTTT
j_gene: TRBJ2-3; d_gene: TRBD2; abundance: once; v_gene: TRBV4-3; CDR3aa: CASSKDRGLPADTQYF; CDR3nt: TGCGCCAGCAGCAAAGATCGGGGACTACCAGCAGATACGCAGTATTTT
j_gene: TRBJ2-7; d_gene: TRBD1; abundance: NA; v_gene: TRBV5-6; CDR3aa: CASSLVQGAAYEQYF; CDR3nt: TGTGCCAGCAGCTTGGTACAGGGGGCAGCCTACGAGCAGTACTTC
j_gene: TRBJ2-3; d_gene: TRBD2; abundance: NA; v_gene: TRBV4-1; CDR3aa: CASSPTPSGSINTQYF; CDR3nt: TGCGCCAGCAGCCCAACTCCTAGCGGGAGCATAAATACGCAGTATTTT
j_gene: TRBJ1-2; d_gene: NA; abundance: NA; v_gene: TRBV7-9; CDR3aa: CASSSNLAGVEGYTF; CDR3nt: TGTGCCAGCAGCTCTAACCTCGCAGGGGTGGAGGGCTACACCTTC
j_gene: TRBJ2-1; d_gene: NA; abundance: NA; v_gene: TRBV28; CDR3aa: CASSMTGDNEQFF; CDR3nt: TGTGCCAGCAGTATGACCGGGGATAATGAGCAGTTCTTC
j_gene: TRBJ2-1; d_gene: TRBD2; abundance: NA; v_gene: TRBV2; CDR3aa: CASSPLAGGPNEQFF; CDR3nt: TGTGCCAGCAGCCCGCTAGCGGGAGGGCCGAATGAGCAGTTCTTC
j_gene: TRBJ2-1; d_gene: NA; abundance: NA; v_gene: TRBV24-1; CDR3aa: CATSEHREPNEQFF; CDR3nt: TGTGCCACCAGTGAGCACCGGGAGCCCAATGAGCAGTTCTTC
j_gene: TRBJ1-2; d_gene: TRBD1; abundance: few; v_gene: TRBV3-1/TRBV3-2; CDR3aa: CASSLNGQGMSYGYTF; CDR3nt: TGTGCCAGCAGCCTGAACGGACAGGGGATGAGCTATGGCTACACCTTC